Following are 2 T cell receptor beta chains from one sample sequenced in a study of control samples from healthy donors and cancer patients. Assay: immunoSEQ multiplex PCR; the TCRdb copy retains only in-frame clones and omits some. The sample has over 90,000 clones; roughly 94% are singletons. Sequencing used blood. The receptors were sampled from a woman aged 18-29 years in good health.

The chain recombines TRBV27 with TRBJ1-1; TRBD1 aligns across 8 bases. Germline CDR1 reads MNHEY; CDR2 reads SMNVEV (reference sequence). The CDR3 is 15 amino acids. The ends lost 4 bases at V and 4 bases at J; junction bases unmatched: 8. DNA of the CDR3: TGTGCCAGCAGTTACCAAGACAGGGGTTCCACTGAAGCTTTCTTT. Translating it yields CASSYQDRGSTEAFF.

The chain uses TRBV20-1 and TRBJ2-1; D possibly corresponds to TRBD2 (5 bases). The CDR3 loop spans 13 amino acids. V shed 3 bases and J shed 7 bases, with 13 bases lying between them. CDR1 and CDR2 from the germline V gene are DFQATT and SNEGSKA (reference sequence). The CDR3 coding sequence is TGCAGTGCTAGTACCTCTAGCTGGAATGAGCAGTTCTTC. Its translation: CSASTSSWNEQFF.